Following are 16 T cell receptor beta chains from one sample sequenced in a study of early T cells in non-severe SARS-CoV-2 infection. Each CDR3 protein is one row after TCRdb ran MiXCR on the 5' RACE reads. The sample has approximately 79,000 distinct CDR3 sequences; around 14% are singletons. Input material: whole blood. Every receptor here comes from an adult who was a healthcare worker with PCR-confirmed SARS-CoV-2 infection or an uninfected control (not recorded which).

This clonotype was counted at least ten times. The CDR3 DNA is TGTGCCAGCAGCTTATGGAGTAGCGGGAGGCGGAACACCGGGGAGCTGTTTTTT. Amino acid sequence: CASSLWSSGRRNTGELFF. The V and J genes are TRBV7-6 and TRBJ2-2, with 10 bases lining up with TRBD2. Germline V gene lookup returns CDR1 SGHVS and CDR2 FNYEAQ. This CDR3 spans 18 amino acids. With V trimmed by 2 bases and J by 1 base, 7 bases remained unmatched.

A few counts support this clonotype. The V gene is TRBV6-1, the J gene TRBJ1-2; a weak D match, TRBD1 (6 bases). The CDR3 sequence is 14 residues long. V was clipped by 10 bases and J by 0 bases, with 15 bases between them. Germline-derived CDR1 and CDR2 are MNHNS and SASEGT. CDR3 protein: CAIDRSLANYGYTF. The CDR3, as DNA: TGTGCCATCGACAGGTCTCTAGCTAACTATGGCTACACCTTC.

The table lists this clonotype with many counts. This chain connects TRBV18 to TRBJ1-1, with D unclear. Looked up from germline, CDR1 is KGHSH and CDR2 is LQKENI. The CDR3 extends over 12 amino acids. Trimming stripped 3 bases from V and 4 bases from J, with 6 bases between. The CDR3 spells CASSPISTEAFF. The CDR3 region has the DNA TGTGCCAGCTCACCGATAAGCACTGAAGCTTTCTTT. Supplemented by reference TRBV18 and TRBJ1-1, the full variable domain reads NAGVMQNPRHLVRRRGQEARLRCSPMKGHSHVYWYRQLPEEGLKFMVYLQKENIIDESGMPKERFSAEFPKEGPSILRIQQVVRGDSAAYFCASSPISTEAFFGQGTRLTVV.

The gene calls are TRBV5-1 and TRBJ2-2, with D maybe TRBD1 (5 bases). Germline loops: CDR1 SGHRS, CDR2 YFSETQ. The CDR3 is made up of 15 amino acids. V was shortened by 2 bases and J by 1 base, with 9 bases between the two germline ends. This CDR3 is CASSFTGQNTGELFF. CDR3 DNA: TGCGCCAGCAGCTTTACCGGACAGAACACCGGGGAGCTGTTTTTT.

The chain has TRBV29-1 and TRBJ2-2, with D perhaps matching TRBD1 or TRBD2 (5 bases each). The V end lost 3 bases, the J end lost 2 bases, and 10 bases lay between the germline ends. CDR3 length equals 14 residues. Germline CDR1 is SQVTM and CDR2 is ANQGSEA. CDR3 sequence: CSVEGTLNTGELFF. CDR3 bases: TGCAGCGTTGAGGGGACGCTAAACACCGGGGAGCTGTTTTTT.

This clonotype showed up many times. This rearrangement joins TRBV7-9 to TRBJ2-3, with 10 bases lining up with TRBD2. Germline V gene sequence: CDR1 SEHNR, CDR2 FQNEAQ (reference sequence). CDR3 length equals 20 residues. With 2 bases clipped from V and 1 base from J, the junction kept 15 bases outside the gene matches. CDR3 sequence (DNA): TGTGCCAGCAGCTTATCGGCTTCCTACCTGGGACTAGCGCGCACAGATACGCAGTATTTT. Its protein is CASSLSASYLGLARTDTQYF.

The V call is TRBV11-2, the J call TRBJ2-3; TRBD1 is a possible D gene (6 bases). Germline lookup yields CDR1 SGHAT and CDR2 FQNNGV. CDR3 size: 12 residues. Trimming pared 6 bases from V and 3 bases from J, leaving 7 bases between. CDR3: CASRRGTDTQYF. The CDR3 region has the DNA TGTGCCAGCAGGAGGGGGACAGATACGCAGTATTTT. The whole variable domain, remainder taken from reference TRBV11-2 and TRBJ2-3, is EAGVAQSPRYKIIEKRQSVAFWCNPISGHATLYWYQQILGQGPKLLIQFQNNGVVDDSQLPKDRFSAERLKGVDSTLKIQPAKLEDSAVYLCASRRGTDTQYFGPGTRLTVL.

This clonotype has a count of ten or more. The rearrangement uses TRBV11-2 and TRBJ1-2, with 7 bases lining up with TRBD1. This CDR3 is 14 amino acids long. The junction had 5 bases not matched to a gene; V was cut back by 5 bases and J by 2 bases. CDR1 is SGHAT, CDR2 FQNNGV, per germline. Here the CDR3 DNA reads TGTGCCAGCAGCCCACGGGACAGCAACTATGGCTACACCTTC. Translating gives CASSPRDSNYGYTF.

This clonotype was detected many times. CDR3 loop: CASSSGTGAYEQYF. As DNA, the CDR3 is TGTGCCAGCAGCTCGGGGACAGGAGCCTACGAGCAGTACTTC. This chain links TRBV7-2 with TRBJ2-7; 8 nucleotides agree with TRBD1. V dropped 4 bases and J dropped 2; count of bases not matched to a gene: 4. In germline, CDR1 is SGHTA, CDR2 FQGNSA. There are 14 residues in the CDR3.

This clonotype appeared many times. The V and J genes are TRBV28 and TRBJ1-2; possible D gene TRBD1, 5 bases. Germline V gene lookup returns CDR1 MDHEN and CDR2 SYDVKM. Trimming shortened V by 3 bases and J by 4 bases, and 12 bases separated the two germline ends. There are 14 residues in the CDR3. The CDR3 DNA follows: TGTGCCAGCAGTTTTAGGAGGGGTGCCTATGGCTACACCTTC. Encoded protein: CASSFRRGAYGYTF.

This clonotype was picked up many times. The chain is built from TRBV29-1 and TRBJ2-7; maybe TRBD2 (6 bases). Per germline, CDR1 SQVTM and CDR2 ANQGSEA. The CDR3 runs 11 residues. Trimming pared 7 bases from V and 4 bases from J, leaving 11 bases between. The CDR3 loop is CSGGTEYEQYF. The CDR3 nucleotides are TGCAGCGGCGGGACCGAGTACGAGCAGTACTTC.

At least ten counts were recorded for this clonotype. The chain couples TRBV19 to TRBJ2-7, with D perhaps matching TRBD2 (6 bases). CDR1 is LNHDA and CDR2 is SQIVND in the germline V gene (reference sequence). V lost 4 bases and J lost 3, with 16 bases in between. This CDR3 contains 15 residues. Here the CDR3 DNA reads TGTGCCAGTAGTAGGCATAGCGGAAGCAGCTACGAGCAGTACTTC. Protein product: CASSRHSGSSYEQYF.

This clonotype was counted many times. The chain joins TRBV27 to TRBJ2-7; TRBD1 aligns across 9 bases. The CDR3 loop spans 14 amino acids. V dropped 5 bases and J dropped 6; count of bases not matched to a gene: 8. Germline V gene data show CDR1 as MNHEY and CDR2 as SMNVEV (reference sequence). The CDR3 DNA reads as TGTGCCAGCAGTGCAGGGACAGGGTTGGGCGAGCAGTACTTC. This translates into CASSAGTGLGEQYF.

This clonotype was seen a few times. The genes are TRBV11-2 and TRBJ2-1; D gene ambiguous. In germline, CDR1 is SGHAT, CDR2 FQNNGV. The CDR3 loop spans 14 amino acids. Trimming took 1 base from V and 6 from J, leaving 10 bases between them. CDR3 in amino acids: CASSLVRLPNEQFF. The DNA for the CDR3 is TGTGCCAGCAGCTTAGTTAGACTGCCCAATGAGCAGTTCTTC. The full variable domain, its missing parts supplied by reference TRBV11-2 and TRBJ2-1, is EAGVAQSPRYKIIEKRQSVAFWCNPISGHATLYWYQQILGQGPKLLIQFQNNGVVDDSQLPKDRFSAERLKGVDSTLKIQPAKLEDSAVYLCASSLVRLPNEQFFGPGTRLTVL.

The rearrangement uses TRBV20-1 and TRBJ1-4; TRBD1 might be the D (5 bases). The CDR3 sequence is 15 residues long. Germline CDR1 DFQATT, CDR2 SNEGSKA (reference sequence). V was cut by 0 bases and J by 11 bases, with 19 bases left in between. CDR3 loop: CSARDPSRAGSKLFF. DNA of the CDR3: TGCAGTGCTAGAGATCCGAGCAGGGCGGGGTCGAAACTGTTTTTT.

This clonotype came up a few times. The chain uses TRBV18 and TRBJ1-5; 9 positions match TRBD1. The CDR3 sequence is 18 residues long. J lost 7 bases, V lost 5 bases, and 18 bases had no gene match. Germline V gene data show CDR1 as KGHSH and CDR2 as LQKENI. CDR3: CASSRVGLTGGLGQPQHF. CDR3 DNA: TGTGCCAGCTCAAGAGTGGGACTAACAGGGGGCTTAGGGCAGCCCCAGCATTTT.